The clone carrying this T cell receptor beta chain appeared once. Germline assignment: CDR1 SNHLY and CDR2 FYNNEI. V was cut by 6 bases and J by 3 bases, with 9 bases left in between. The CDR3 runs to 13 residues. Assay used: immunoSEQ multiplex PCR; TCRdb lists only in-frame clones, some missing. The data contain about 130,000 clones, roughly 94% of them seen just once; the ten biggest clones take up over 12%. This sample stems from a study of control samples from healthy donors and cancer patients. The receptor was derived from a man aged 55-75 years with colorectal cancer. V usage is TRBV2 and J usage is TRBJ1-5; weak D call: TRBD1 (6 bases). The sequenced sample consisted of PBMCs. In DNA, the CDR3 is TGTGCCAGCAGCCGGGACACCAATCAGCCCCAGCATTTT. Protein product: CASSRDTNQPQHF.